Listed below are T cell receptor beta chains from one sample, sequenced in a study of cytomegalovirus exposure and HLA in healthy donors. Using immunoSEQ multiplex PCR, the repertoire was profiled, and TCRdb retains in-frame clones only, with some absent. The sample lists about 140,000 clones; 80% were seen once. The sequenced material came from PBMCs. Source of these receptors: a man aged 30 to 45 in good health and CMV-seronegative. Each CDR3 is given without its conserved first and last residue. Fields, in order: J gene, V gene, CDR3 protein.

j_gene: TRBJ2-7; v_gene: TRBV10-3; CDR3aa: AISDRTGMGIGNYEQY
j_gene: TRBJ2-3; v_gene: TRBV10-3; CDR3aa: AISETAIVSY
j_gene: TRBJ1-1; v_gene: TRBV19; CDR3aa: ASSMNSVLTEAF
j_gene: TRBJ1-5; v_gene: TRBV2; CDR3aa: ASNNRGTRNQPQH
j_gene: TRBJ1-5; v_gene: TRBV15; CDR3aa: ATSREARGTGMEPQH
j_gene: TRBJ1-1; v_gene: TRBV4-1; CDR3aa: ASSRPGQSIKGEAF
j_gene: TRBJ1-4; v_gene: TRBV5-1; CDR3aa: ASSLQVGQGGEKLF
j_gene: TRBJ1-3; v_gene: TRBV29-1; CDR3aa: SVNTVTGGVGNTIY
j_gene: TRBJ1-2; v_gene: TRBV28; CDR3aa: ASKTGLGRGYT
j_gene: TRBJ2-3; v_gene: TRBV9; CDR3aa: ASSVAGSTDTQY
j_gene: TRBJ2-3; v_gene: TRBV4-2; CDR3aa: ASSQDEFVAGTTDTQY
j_gene: TRBJ1-4; v_gene: TRBV9; CDR3aa: ASSERQGTNEKLF
j_gene: TRBJ2-6; v_gene: TRBV12-2; CDR3aa: ASRLADSSGANVLT
j_gene: TRBJ1-5; v_gene: TRBV30; CDR3aa: AWSSGGAGQPQH
j_gene: TRBJ1-1; v_gene: TRBV20-1; CDR3aa: SVIVNTEAF
j_gene: TRBJ1-4; v_gene: TRBV5-6; CDR3aa: ASSLAGGGYEKLF
j_gene: TRBJ2-2; v_gene: TRBV4-1; CDR3aa: ASSLLSRDRDTGELF
j_gene: TRBJ1-1; v_gene: TRBV5-4; CDR3aa: ASSRDRGSRNTEAF
j_gene: TRBJ1-2; v_gene: TRBV4-1; CDR3aa: ASSQVKIEARQYGYT
j_gene: TRBJ1-1; v_gene: TRBV11-2; CDR3aa: ASSKPPGNTEAF
j_gene: TRBJ2-7; v_gene: TRBV28; CDR3aa: ASSFPPRDEQY
j_gene: TRBJ2-7; v_gene: TRBV11-2; CDR3aa: ASSLEQDYEQY
j_gene: TRBJ1-2; v_gene: TRBV9; CDR3aa: ASSPTGVDGYT
j_gene: TRBJ2-7; v_gene: TRBV27; CDR3aa: ASSLGFKGGYEQY
j_gene: TRBJ2-3; v_gene: TRBV11-2; CDR3aa: ASSKNRETRDTQY
j_gene: TRBJ2-1; v_gene: TRBV29-1; CDR3aa: SVVQGALLDEQF
j_gene: TRBJ2-5; v_gene: TRBV18; CDR3aa: ASSPTVQETQY
j_gene: TRBJ2-2; v_gene: TRBV28; CDR3aa: ASSSSSTGFAGELF
j_gene: TRBJ2-3; v_gene: TRBV6-5; CDR3aa: ASSYSGLVRTDTQY
j_gene: TRBJ2-2; v_gene: TRBV5-1; CDR3aa: ASSLLQGSTGELF
j_gene: TRBJ1-5; v_gene: TRBV4-2; CDR3aa: ASSQEPGGNQPQH
j_gene: TRBJ2-7; v_gene: TRBV5-1; CDR3aa: ASSLAGQGFYEQY
j_gene: TRBJ2-7; v_gene: TRBV18; CDR3aa: ASSPSSYEQY
j_gene: TRBJ2-7; v_gene: TRBV6-5; CDR3aa: ASSITRGQIYEQY
j_gene: TRBJ1-3; v_gene: TRBV10-2; CDR3aa: ASSPGPTGNTIY
j_gene: TRBJ2-7; v_gene: TRBV2; CDR3aa: ASNSGATYSY
j_gene: TRBJ1-5; v_gene: TRBV28; CDR3aa: ASSTDQPQH
j_gene: TRBJ2-7; v_gene: TRBV28; CDR3aa: ASSAGLAAGYEQY
j_gene: TRBJ1-1; v_gene: TRBV9; CDR3aa: ASSGGTSVDEAF
j_gene: TRBJ2-6; v_gene: TRBV5-1; CDR3aa: ASSFAGAPSGANVLT
j_gene: TRBJ2-7; v_gene: TRBV29-1; CDR3aa: SVRKIGDYEQY
j_gene: TRBJ2-3; v_gene: TRBV28; CDR3aa: ASSPGTAAPTDTQY